Listed below are T cell receptor beta chains from one sample, sequenced in a study of control samples from healthy donors and cancer patients. Assay: immunoSEQ multiplex PCR; the TCRdb copy retains only in-frame clones and omits some. The table includes around 71,000 clones, approximately 87% detected once. The sequenced sample consisted of PBMCs. The receptor source for this set is a woman in her fifties or sixties with head and neck cancer. Both conserved end residues are part of each CDR3. Each record gives: V gene, J gene, D gene, clone size, CDR3 DNA, CDR3 protein. The D gene is left open where the match is weak. Expanded clones are given a class, and other clones once, few, many or no size at all.

TRBV19	TRBJ2-7	.	.	TGTGCTTCTTCCTCTGGGCGACCCTACGAGCAGTACTTC	CASSSGRPYEQYF
TRBV30	TRBJ1-6	TRBD1	.	TGTGCCTGGAGTGCCGGGACAGTCGTAAAGTCCCTCCACTTT	CAWSAGTVVKSLHF
TRBV3-1/TRBV3-2	TRBJ1-1	TRBD1	once	TGTGCCAGCAGCCAGCGGACAGGGAGAGGTAACACTGAAGCTTTCTTT	CASSQRTGRGNTEAFF
TRBV9	TRBJ2-7	TRBD1	few	TGTGCCAGCAGCGTTCCGGACAGGAGTAACGAGCAGTACTTC	CASSVPDRSNEQYF
TRBV5-1	TRBJ2-1	TRBD2	.	TGCCCCCCCGGACTAGCGGGGGGGAGCTCCTACAATGAGCAGTTCTTC	CPPGLAGGSSYNEQFF
TRBV28	TRBJ2-2	.	.	TGTGCCAGCAGTTTATCAGGGTGGGCGAACACCGGGGAGCTGTTTTTT	CASSLSGWANTGELFF
TRBV15	TRBJ2-3	TRBD2	once	TGTGCCACCAGCAGAGCCCCGGGGGGAACCACCACCCTCACAGATACGCAGTATTTT	CATSRAPGGTTTLTDTQYF
TRBV5-1	TRBJ2-1	.	few	TGCGCCAGCAAGGCGGGCAGGGAATACAATGAGCAGTTCTTC	CASKAGREYNEQFF
TRBV6-5	TRBJ2-5	TRBD2	.	TGTGCAGCCGGACTAGGCTGGGAGACCCAGTACTTC	CAAGLGWETQYF
TRBV6-2/TRBV6-3	TRBJ1-2	.	.	TGTGCCAGCAGTTACTCCCGGAACTATGGCTACACCTTC	CASSYSRNYGYTF
TRBV7-9	TRBJ2-3	.	few	TGTGCCAGCAGTCCCCAAAGGCAGCAGGTCACAGATACGCAGTATTTT	CASSPQRQQVTDTQYF
TRBV30	TRBJ2-5	TRBD2	.	TGTGCCTGGGAGCGGGGGCAAGAGACCCAGTACTTC	CAWERGQETQYF
TRBV28	TRBJ1-2	TRBD1	.	TGTGCCAGCAGTACTCCAGGGGGCCCTAACTATGGCTACACCTTC	CASSTPGGPNYGYTF
TRBV6-2/TRBV6-3	TRBJ1-5	TRBD1	.	TGTGCCAGCAGTTACTTCCGGACAGGGGGATATCAGCCCCAGCATTTT	CASSYFRTGGYQPQHF
TRBV6-2/TRBV6-3	TRBJ1-3	.	few	TGTGCCAGCAGTTACCTTACAGGGAGCTCTGGAAACACCATATATTTT	CASSYLTGSSGNTIYF
TRBV7-6	TRBJ1-5	.	.	TGTGCCAGCAGCTTAGAAGGAAAGGGAGATCAGCCCCAGCATTTT	CASSLEGKGDQPQHF
TRBV28	TRBJ1-1	.	.	TGTGCCAGCAGTTTAGGGCAAAGGAACACTGAAGCTTTCTTT	CASSLGQRNTEAFF
TRBV5-6	TRBJ2-7	TRBD1	.	TGTGCCAGCAGCCTAACGACAGGGAACTACGAGCAGTACTTC	CASSLTTGNYEQYF
TRBV6-5	TRBJ1-1	TRBD1	.	TGTGCCAGCAGTTACTCTAGGACAGGGAACACTGAAGCTTTCTTT	CASSYSRTGNTEAFF
TRBV28	TRBJ1-2	.	once	TGTGCCAGCAGTTTACCGGGTAACTATGGCTACACCTTC	CASSLPGNYGYTF
TRBV3-1/TRBV3-2	TRBJ2-1	.	.	TGTGCCAGCACCTCGACTAGTTCCTATGAGCAGTTCTTC	CASTSTSSYEQFF
TRBV19	TRBJ1-1	.	.	TGTGCCAGTAGTATTTTCGACCGGATGAATGAAGCTTTCTTT	CASSIFDRMNEAFF
TRBV27	TRBJ2-1	TRBD2	.	TGTGCCAGCAGTCTCCTATCCCCGGGGGGGTACAATGAGCAGTTCTTC	CASSLLSPGGYNEQFF
TRBV4-1	TRBJ2-1	TRBD2	.	TGCGCCAGCAGCCATTCTAGCGGGGGAGCCTCGGGGAATGAGCAGTTCTTC	CASSHSSGGASGNEQFF
TRBV7-2	TRBJ2-2	.	.	TGTGCCAGCAGCTTAGTAGGTGGGATCGGGGAGCTGTTTTTT	CASSLVGGIGELFF
TRBV25-1	TRBJ2-7	TRBD2	.	TGTGCCAGCAGTGAATATGCGCTCGGGCTAGCGGGGTTTGAGCAGTACTTC	CASSEYALGLAGFEQYF
TRBV6-5	TRBJ2-1	TRBD2	.	TGTGCCAGCCGAGGATCCCGGGGGGGCAATGAGCAGTTCTTC	CASRGSRGGNEQFF
TRBV5-5	TRBJ1-1	.	few	TGTGCCAGCAGCCGTGTCGGCCAGGGAGATTTCGGAGCTTTCTTT	CASSRVGQGDFGAFF
TRBV19	TRBJ1-6	TRBD1	.	TGTGCCACTCGGACAGGGACTAATTCACCCCTCCACTTT	CATRTGTNSPLHF
TRBV28	TRBJ1-1	.	.	TGTGCCAGCACTATGGGGGGGAAGCGGAACACTGAAGCTTTCTTT	CASTMGGKRNTEAFF
TRBV10-2	TRBJ1-5	TRBD1	.	TGCGCCAGCAGTGAGCTTAGACCCCCTGGACAGGGAAGACGGCAGCCCCAGCATTTT	CASSELRPPGQGRRQPQHF
TRBV7-9	TRBJ1-1	TRBD1	.	TGTGCCAGCAGCACCTATGGGACAGGTATGAACACTGAAGCTTTCTTT	CASSTYGTGMNTEAFF
TRBV11-2	TRBJ1-3	TRBD1	.	TGTGCCAGCAGCCCAAGACAGGGAGGATCTGGAAACACCATATATTTT	CASSPRQGGSGNTIYF
TRBV27	TRBJ2-7	.	.	TGTGCCAGCGGGGTGGCAGACGAGCAGTACTTC	CASGVADEQYF
TRBV5-4	TRBJ1-2	.	.	TGTGCCAGCAGCGGCCAGGGCGCCCTGAGGTGGACCTTC	CASSGQGALRWTF
TRBV9	TRBJ1-4	.	.	TGTGCCAGCAGCGTAGGGGGGGAGTCTAATGAAAAACTGTTTTTT	CASSVGGESNEKLFF
TRBV4-1	TRBJ1-6	.	.	TGCGCCAGCAGCCAAGACAATGGGAATTCACCCCTCCACTTT	CASSQDNGNSPLHF
TRBV27	TRBJ2-1	TRBD2	.	TGTGCCAGCCGGCGGGCTAGCGGGGATGAGCAGTTCTTC	CASRRASGDEQFF
TRBV19	TRBJ2-3	.	.	TGTGCCAGTAGTTCGACGTGGGGCACAGATACGCAGTATTTT	CASSSTWGTDTQYF
TRBV19	TRBJ2-3	.	.	TGTGCCAGTAGTTTGACTTGGGTTTCAGATACGCAGTATTTT	CASSLTWVSDTQYF
TRBV7-9	TRBJ2-3	.	.	TGTGCCAGCAGCTTAGCGCAGACTACACTAATTGCCACAGATACGCAGTATTTT	CASSLAQTTLIATDTQYF
TRBV5-1	TRBJ2-7	.	.	TGCGCCAGCAGCTTGGCTGCCAGCCGCAGCTCCTACGAGCAGTACTTC	CASSLAASRSSYEQYF
TRBV6-4	TRBJ1-2	TRBD1	once	TGTGCCAGCAGTCCCGACAGGGGCTATGGCTACACCTTC	CASSPDRGYGYTF
TRBV28	TRBJ1-1	TRBD1	.	TGTGCCAGCAGTTTAGGACAGGGGTACGGGAACACTGAAGCTTTCTTT	CASSLGQGYGNTEAFF
TRBV6-2/TRBV6-3	TRBJ1-5	.	.	TGTGCCAGCAGTTCTCACCTCCAGGGGAAGAGGCAGCCCCAGCATTTT	CASSSHLQGKRQPQHF
TRBV21-1	TRBJ1-2	.	.	TGTGCCAGCAGCAAGGAGGGACGTAACTATGGCTACACCTTC	CASSKEGRNYGYTF
TRBV2	TRBJ1-5	.	.	TGTGCCAGCAGTAGGACCAGGAACGTCAATCAGCCCCAGCATTTT	CASSRTRNVNQPQHF
TRBV28	TRBJ2-5	.	.	TGTGCCAGCAGTAGGGTTCGAGGGGGCCAAGAGACCCAGTACTTC	CASSRVRGGQETQYF
TRBV9	TRBJ1-6	TRBD1	.	TGTGCCAGCAGCCGAACACCGACAGGGGAAAATTCACCCCTCCACTTT	CASSRTPTGENSPLHF
TRBV11-2	TRBJ2-3	TRBD2	.	TGTGCCAGCAGCTTAGATCGACTAGCGGGGGGACTTCGCACAGATACGCAGTATTTT	CASSLDRLAGGLRTDTQYF
TRBV30	TRBJ2-3	.	.	TGTGCCTGGAGTCGAGGGGCCGGCACAGATACGCAGTATTTT	CAWSRGAGTDTQYF